This T cell receptor beta chain was found in a study of blood T cell repertoires in COVID-19. Study as a whole: Samples taken during acute and convalescent COVID-19 were collected in the United States, Italy and Spain. From T cells, B-cell-depleted T cells, or PBMCs came the material, which was cDNA or gDNA.

Only in-frame clones appear in the TCRdb table, and some are missing; sequencing was by immunoSEQ multiplex PCR. The table shows approximately 100,000 clones, with roughly 90% occurring only once. The V gene's germline CDR1 is ENHRY and CDR2 SYGVKD. Trimming took 4 bases from V and 0 from J, leaving 10 bases between them. This CDR3 contains 15 residues. The chain couples TRBV10-3 to TRBJ2-1; D might be TRBD2 (5 bases). The source material was peripheral blood. The sequence came from a woman aged 55-70 years with acute or convalescent COVID-19. The CDR3 coding sequence is TGTGCCATCAGTGGGGAAGGGAGCTCCTACAATGAGCAGTTCTTC. Encoded protein: CAISGEGSSYNEQFF.